This T cell receptor beta chain derives from a study of CD8 T cells in ankylosing spondylitis. Points from the study as a whole: Blood of patients with ankylosing spondylitis appeared to be characterized by a TCR beta motif of several highly homologous variants. Reports say disease-linked clones showed up significantly more in matched ankylosing spondylitis synovial fluid. In peripheral blood, disease-linked CD8+ clones occurred at relatively low frequencies.

A single record per CDR3 protein comes from TCRdb applying MiXCR to the 5' RACE reads. The top ten hold about a tenth of the sample, which has 300,000 to 350,000 distinct CDR3 sequences, around 10% seen once. This clonotype was counted many times. What it binds is unknown. The sequenced sample consisted of blood, either unsorted or a sorted T cell fraction (not recorded which). This sequence was found in a female donor with ankylosing spondylitis or in good health (not recorded which).

The CDR3 nucleotides read TGTGCCAGCAGTTCGGGGGGCCCAGATACGCAGTATTTT. Translated, it gives CASSSGGPDTQYF. The V gene is TRBV27, the J gene TRBJ2-3, with D possibly TRBD2 on 7 matching bases. Germline CDR1 is MNHEY and CDR2 is SMNVEV (reference sequence). V was clipped by 4 bases and J by 4 bases, with 9 bases between them. This CDR3 comprises 13 residues.